This T cell receptor (beta chain) came from a study of T cell repertoires in cytomegalovirus infection. Across the study: Both CMV infection and a matching HLA type were indicated by public TCR beta signatures.

This clonotype occurred a few times. Its cognate antigen is unknown. TCRdb ran MiXCR on the reads and lists one entry per CDR3 protein. The table includes approximately 630,000 distinct CDR3 sequences, less than 25% detected once. Study results and limitations: HLA-C-restricted TCR beta clonotypes specific for CMV led the ex vivo response. Frequencies of public TCR beta families were cumulated, and this identified carriers of CMV plus the relevant HLA.

The source is a human donor in good health (CMV status not recorded). Some clones in this sample may be carry-over from other donors' samples. The sequenced material came from CD8+ T cells from PBMCs.

The CDR3 reads CASNFEIASDSSGANVLTF. The CDR3 nucleotides read TGTGCCAGCAACTTCGAAATAGCGTCCGATTCCTCTGGGGCCAACGTCCTGACTTTC. V is TRBV2 and J is TRBJ2-6, with a tentative D call TRBD2 (5 bases). The V end lost 7 bases, the J end lost 0 bases, and 22 bases lay between the germline ends. Germline lookup yields CDR1 SNHLY and CDR2 FYNNEI. CDR3 length equals 19 residues.